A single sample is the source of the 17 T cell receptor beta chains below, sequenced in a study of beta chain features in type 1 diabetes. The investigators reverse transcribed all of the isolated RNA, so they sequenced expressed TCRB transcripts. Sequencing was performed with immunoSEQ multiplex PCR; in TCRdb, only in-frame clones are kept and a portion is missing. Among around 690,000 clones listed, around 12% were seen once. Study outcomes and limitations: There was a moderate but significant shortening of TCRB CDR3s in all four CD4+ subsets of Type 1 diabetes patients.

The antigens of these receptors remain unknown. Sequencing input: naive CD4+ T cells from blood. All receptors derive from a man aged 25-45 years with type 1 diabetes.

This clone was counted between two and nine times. This CDR3 is CASRSDLLAKNIQYF. As DNA, the CDR3 is TGTGCCAGCAGGTCCGACCTGCTAGCCAAAAACATTCAGTACTTC. The V gene is TRBV28, the J gene TRBJ2-4; no firm D call. The CDR3 sequence is 15 residues long. Trimming cost V 6 bases and J 0 bases, with 12 bases left between them. The germline V gene encodes CDR1 MDHEN and CDR2 SYDVKM.

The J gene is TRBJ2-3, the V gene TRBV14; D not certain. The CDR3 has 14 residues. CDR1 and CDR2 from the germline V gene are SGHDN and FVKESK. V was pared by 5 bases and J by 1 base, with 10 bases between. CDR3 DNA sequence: TGTGCCAGCAGCTACCACGGCCGCACAGATACGCAGTATTTT. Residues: CASSYHGRTDTQYF.

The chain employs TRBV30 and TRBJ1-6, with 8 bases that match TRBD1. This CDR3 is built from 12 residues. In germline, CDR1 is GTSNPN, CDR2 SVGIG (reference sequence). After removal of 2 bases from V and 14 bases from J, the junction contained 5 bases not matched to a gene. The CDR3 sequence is CAWSSGGEALHF. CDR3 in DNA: TGTGCCTGGAGTTCAGGGGGCGAAGCCCTCCACTTT.

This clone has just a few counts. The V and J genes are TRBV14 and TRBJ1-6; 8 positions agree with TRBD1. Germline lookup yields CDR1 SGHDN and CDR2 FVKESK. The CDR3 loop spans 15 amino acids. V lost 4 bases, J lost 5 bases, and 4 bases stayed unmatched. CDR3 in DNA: TGTGCCAGCAGCCTCGGACAGGGTGATAATTCACCCCTCCACTTT. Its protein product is CASSLGQGDNSPLHF.

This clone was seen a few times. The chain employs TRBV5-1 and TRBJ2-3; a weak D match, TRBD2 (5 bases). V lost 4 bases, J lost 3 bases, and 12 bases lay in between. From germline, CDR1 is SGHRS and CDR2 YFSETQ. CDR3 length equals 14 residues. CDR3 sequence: CASSPGRGTDTQYF. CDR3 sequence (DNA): TGCGCCAGCAGCCCGGGCCGAGGGACAGATACGCAGTATTTT. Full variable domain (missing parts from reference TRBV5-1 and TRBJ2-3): KAGVTQTPRYLIKTRGQQVTLSCSPISGHRSVSWYQQTPGQGLQFLFEYFSETQRNKGNFPGRFSGRQFSNSRSEMNVSTLELGDSALYLCASSPGRGTDTQYFGPGTRLTVL.

The CDR3 is CASSPLGQSSYNEQFF. The CDR3 DNA follows: TGTGCCAGCAGCCCGTTGGGACAGAGCTCCTACAATGAGCAGTTCTTC. This chain joins TRBV9 and TRBJ2-1; TRBD1 agrees at 7 bases. The junction had 7 bases not matched to a gene; V was cut back by 4 bases and J by 0 bases. The CDR3 sequence is 16 residues long. Germline values: CDR1 SGDLS, CDR2 YYNGEE. Drawing the rest from reference TRBV9 and TRBJ2-1, the complete variable domain is DSGVTQTPKHLITATGQRVTLRCSPRSGDLSVYWYQQSLDQGLQFLIQYYNGEERAKGNILERFSAQQFPDLHSELNLSSLELGDSALYFCASSPLGQSSYNEQFFGPGTRLTVL.

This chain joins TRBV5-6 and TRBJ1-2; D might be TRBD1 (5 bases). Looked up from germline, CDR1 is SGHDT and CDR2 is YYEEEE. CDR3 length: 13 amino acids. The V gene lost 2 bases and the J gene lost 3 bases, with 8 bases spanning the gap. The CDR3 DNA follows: TGTGCCAGCAGCTTCCGGGGACACTATGGCTACACCTTC. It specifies CASSFRGHYGYTF. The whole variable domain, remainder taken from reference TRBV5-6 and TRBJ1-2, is DAGVTQSPTHLIKTRGQQVTLRCSPKSGHDTVSWYQQALGQGPQFIFQYYEEEERQRGNFPDRFSGHQFPNYSSELNVNALLLGDSALYLCASSFRGHYGYTFGSGTRLTVV.

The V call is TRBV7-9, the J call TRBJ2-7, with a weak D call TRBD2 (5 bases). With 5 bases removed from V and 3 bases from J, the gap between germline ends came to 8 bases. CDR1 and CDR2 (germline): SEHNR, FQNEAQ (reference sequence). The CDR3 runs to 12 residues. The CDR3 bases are TGTGCCAGCAGCACCGGGATCTACGAGCAGTACTTC. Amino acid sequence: CASSTGIYEQYF.

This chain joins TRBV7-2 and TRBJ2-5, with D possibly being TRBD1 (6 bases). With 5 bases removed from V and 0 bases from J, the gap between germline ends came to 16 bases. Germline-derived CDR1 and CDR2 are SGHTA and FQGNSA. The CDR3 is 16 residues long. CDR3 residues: CASSVRQVGDQETQYF. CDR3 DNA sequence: TGTGCCAGCAGCGTACGACAGGTGGGGGACCAAGAGACCCAGTACTTC.

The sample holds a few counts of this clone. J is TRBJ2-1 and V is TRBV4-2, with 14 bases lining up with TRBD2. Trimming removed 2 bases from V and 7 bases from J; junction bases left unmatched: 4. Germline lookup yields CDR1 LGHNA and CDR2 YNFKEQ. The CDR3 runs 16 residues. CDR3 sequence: CASSQTGTSGGNEQFF. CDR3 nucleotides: TGTGCCAGCAGCCAAACCGGGACTAGCGGGGGAAATGAGCAGTTCTTC.

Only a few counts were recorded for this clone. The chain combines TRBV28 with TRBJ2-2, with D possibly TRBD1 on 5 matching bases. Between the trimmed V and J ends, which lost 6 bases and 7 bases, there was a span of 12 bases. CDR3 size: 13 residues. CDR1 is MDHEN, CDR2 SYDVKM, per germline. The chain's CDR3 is CASRQGIGGELFF. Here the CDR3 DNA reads TGTGCCAGCAGGCAGGGAATTGGCGGGGAGCTGTTTTTT.

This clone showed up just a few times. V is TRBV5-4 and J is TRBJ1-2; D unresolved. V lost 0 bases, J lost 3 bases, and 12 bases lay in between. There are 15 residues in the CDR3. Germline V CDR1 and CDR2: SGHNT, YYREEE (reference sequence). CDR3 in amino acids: CASSLGLEVYYGYTF. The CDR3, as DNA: TGTGCCAGCAGCTTGGGCCTGGAGGTATACTATGGCTACACCTTC.

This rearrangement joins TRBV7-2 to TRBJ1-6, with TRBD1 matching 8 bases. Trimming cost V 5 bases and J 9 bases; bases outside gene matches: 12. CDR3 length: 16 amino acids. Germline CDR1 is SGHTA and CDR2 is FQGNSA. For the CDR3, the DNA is TGTGCCAGCAGCAGGGAACAGGGGGGAAATGGTTCACCCCTCCACTTT. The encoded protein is CASSREQGGNGSPLHF.

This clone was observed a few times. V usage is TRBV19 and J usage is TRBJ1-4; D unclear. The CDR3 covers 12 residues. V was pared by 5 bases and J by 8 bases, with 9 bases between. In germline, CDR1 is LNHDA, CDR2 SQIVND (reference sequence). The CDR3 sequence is CASSASLEKLFF. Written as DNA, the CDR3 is TGTGCCAGTAGTGCCAGCCTCGAAAAACTGTTTTTT.

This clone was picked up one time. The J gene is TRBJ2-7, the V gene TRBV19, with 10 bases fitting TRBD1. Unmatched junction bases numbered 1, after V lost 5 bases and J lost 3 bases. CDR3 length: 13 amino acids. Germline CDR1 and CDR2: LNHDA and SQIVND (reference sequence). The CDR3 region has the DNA TGTGCCAGTAGTGGGACAGGGGTCTACGAGCAGTACTTC. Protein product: CASSGTGVYEQYF.

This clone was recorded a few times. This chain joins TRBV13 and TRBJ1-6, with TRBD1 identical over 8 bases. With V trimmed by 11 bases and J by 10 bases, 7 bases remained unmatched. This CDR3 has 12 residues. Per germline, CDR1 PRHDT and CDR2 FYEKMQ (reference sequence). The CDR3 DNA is TGTGCCGGACGACAGGGGAGATCACCCCTCCACTTT. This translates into CAGRQGRSPLHF.

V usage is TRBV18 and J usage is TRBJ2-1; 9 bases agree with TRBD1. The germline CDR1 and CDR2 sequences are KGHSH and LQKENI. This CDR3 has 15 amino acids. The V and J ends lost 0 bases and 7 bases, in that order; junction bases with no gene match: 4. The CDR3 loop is CASSPPGQGRNEQFF. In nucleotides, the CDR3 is TGTGCCAGCTCACCACCGGGACAGGGAAGGAATGAGCAGTTCTTC. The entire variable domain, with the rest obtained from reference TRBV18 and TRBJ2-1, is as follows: NAGVMQNPRHLVRRRGQEARLRCSPMKGHSHVYWYRQLPEEGLKFMVYLQKENIIDESGMPKERFSAEFPKEGPSILRIQQVVRGDSAAYFCASSPPGQGRNEQFFGPGTRLTVL.